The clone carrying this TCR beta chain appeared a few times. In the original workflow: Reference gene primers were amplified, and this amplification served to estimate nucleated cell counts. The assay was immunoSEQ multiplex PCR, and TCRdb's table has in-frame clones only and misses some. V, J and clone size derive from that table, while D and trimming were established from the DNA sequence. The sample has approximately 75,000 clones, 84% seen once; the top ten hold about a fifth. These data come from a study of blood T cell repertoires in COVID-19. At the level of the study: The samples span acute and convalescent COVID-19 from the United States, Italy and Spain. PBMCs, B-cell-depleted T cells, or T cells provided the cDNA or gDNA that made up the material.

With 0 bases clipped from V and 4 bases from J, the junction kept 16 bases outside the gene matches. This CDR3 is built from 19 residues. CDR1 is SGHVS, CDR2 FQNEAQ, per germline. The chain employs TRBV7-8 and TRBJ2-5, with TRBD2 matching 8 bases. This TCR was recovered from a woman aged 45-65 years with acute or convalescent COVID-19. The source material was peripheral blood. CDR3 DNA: TGTGCCAGCAGCTTAGCCGAGAGTCGAGCGGGGGAAATCGTAGAGACCCAGTACTTC. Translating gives CASSLAESRAGEIVETQYF.